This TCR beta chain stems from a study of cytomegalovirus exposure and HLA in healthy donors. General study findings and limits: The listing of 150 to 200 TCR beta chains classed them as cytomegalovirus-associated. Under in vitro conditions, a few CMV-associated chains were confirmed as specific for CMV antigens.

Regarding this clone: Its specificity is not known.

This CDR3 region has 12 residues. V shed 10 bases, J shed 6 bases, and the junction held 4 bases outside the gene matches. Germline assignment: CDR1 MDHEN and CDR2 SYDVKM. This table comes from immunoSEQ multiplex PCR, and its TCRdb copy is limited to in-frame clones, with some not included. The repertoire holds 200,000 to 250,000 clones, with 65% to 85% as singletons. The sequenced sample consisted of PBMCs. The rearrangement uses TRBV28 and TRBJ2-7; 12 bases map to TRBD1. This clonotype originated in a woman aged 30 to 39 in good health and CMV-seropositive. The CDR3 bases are TGTGCCATAGGGACAGGGGGCAGCGAGCAGTACTTC. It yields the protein CAIGTGGSEQYF.